The entry that follows covers one T cell receptor (beta chain) sequence. Trimming removed 8 bases from V and 3 bases from J; junction bases left unmatched: 6. The germline CDR1 and CDR2 sequences are LNHDA and SQIVND (reference sequence). The CDR3 consists of 13 residues. The table came from immunoSEQ multiplex PCR; TCRdb's copy has only in-frame clones and leaves some out. Counted here are 30,000 to 40,000 clones, roughly three quarters occurring once; the ten biggest clones make up approximately 14%. The entry originates in a study of OX40 agonist ivuxolimab in advanced cancers. Whole-study context: Prior anti-PD-1, anti-PD-L1 or anti-CTLA-4 therapy did not bar entry, and more than 35% had some.

The chain couples TRBV19 to TRBJ2-5; 7 bases are a match to TRBD1. The clonotype originates from an adult with an advanced solid tumor such as melanoma, head and neck, liver or kidney cancer. This specimen was CD4+ or CD8+ T cells sorted from blood, taken in a trial of the OX40 agonist ivuxolimab. In DNA, the CDR3 is TGTGCCAGTGAGGGGACAGCCGAAGAGACCCAGTACTTC. Translation: CASEGTAEETQYF.